This T cell receptor (beta chain) was found in a study of cytomegalovirus exposure and HLA in healthy donors. On this clone: No antigen is known for it.

Findings and limits, study-wide: Later analysis placed DRB1 highest and HLA-C lowest in TCR association rates, which differed by HLA locus. Researchers reported in a later analysis that a missense DCLRE1C variant was tied to TCR beta V- and J-gene trimming. Associated with cytomegalovirus, according to the listing, were about 160 TCR beta chains. At a 0.05 false discovery rate, a later analysis found around 17,000 TCR beta sequences to be associated with HLA alleles.

Primers for the PCR totalled 60 Vbeta and 13 Jbeta. Sequenced by immunoSEQ multiplex PCR; TCRdb stores in-frame clones only, minus some. The sample holds some 66,000 clones, about 79% seen once. CDR3 length: 13 amino acids. Germline CDR1 is MNHEY and CDR2 is SMNVEV (reference sequence). Trimming took 5 bases from V and 1 from J, leaving 6 bases between them. The source is a man aged 55 to 69 in good health and CMV-seropositive. The V gene is TRBV27, the J gene TRBJ1-5; D is undetermined. The sample consisted of PBMCs. The DNA for the CDR3 is TGTGCCAGCAGTGACTCCAGCAATCAGCCCCAGCATTTT. Translation gives CASSDSSNQPQHF.